Below, 8 T cell receptor beta chains from the same sample are listed, as sequenced in a study of blood T cell dynamics during melanoma immunotherapy. Generated by immunoSEQ multiplex PCR, the TCRdb table keeps only in-frame clones and is missing some. The data contain some 4,000 clones, roughly 90% of them seen just once; the ten biggest clones take up over 3.5%. This sample's time point: week 3, after first cycle of checkpoint inhibitor. The sample here was blood, taken from a patient treated with checkpoint blockade. The receptors derive from a human donor with melanoma.

The rearrangement links TRBV5-1 to TRBJ2-1, with 9 positions matching TRBD1. From germline, CDR1 is SGHRS and CDR2 YFSETQ. V dropped 3 bases and J dropped 6; count of bases not matched to a gene: 4. CDR3 length equals 14 residues. CDR3 loop: CASSWQTGGNEQFF. CDR3 bases: TGCGCCAGCAGCTGGCAGACAGGGGGCAATGAGCAGTTCTTC.

The chain couples TRBV6-5 to TRBJ2-2; 7 bases agree with TRBD1. V was clipped by 6 bases and J by 4 bases; unmatched bases: 5. Germline V gene lookup returns CDR1 MNHEY and CDR2 SVGAGI. This CDR3 region has 14 residues. The CDR3 sequence: CASRPDRVTGELFF. The CDR3 DNA is TGTGCCAGCAGACCCGACAGGGTCACCGGGGAGCTGTTTTTT.

J is TRBJ2-2 and V is TRBV11-2; 7 positions agree with TRBD2. CDR1 and CDR2 (germline): SGHAT, FQNNGV. The ends lost 10 bases at V and 1 base at J; junction bases unmatched: 9. The CDR3 is 15 residues long. The CDR3 region has the DNA TGTGCCATCCAGTTCCAGCGGGAGAACACCGGGGAGCTGTTTTTT. Its protein is CAIQFQRENTGELFF. The full variable domain, rest sourced from reference TRBV11-2 and TRBJ2-2, is EAGVAQSPRYKIIEKRQSVAFWCNPISGHATLYWYQQILGQGPKLLIQFQNNGVVDDSQLPKDRFSAERLKGVDSTLKIQPAKLEDSAVYLCAIQFQRENTGELFFGEGSRLTVL.

The rearrangement uses TRBV6-6 and TRBJ2-7, with 14 nucleotides matching TRBD2. Losses at the gene ends were 2 bases for V and 4 bases for J; bases not matched to a gene: 4. CDR1 is MNHNY and CDR2 is SVGAGI in the germline V gene (reference sequence). This CDR3 spans 16 amino acids. The CDR3 nucleotides are TGTGCCAGCAGTTACCCAGGGACTAGCGGGAGATACGAGCAGTACTTC. Encoded protein: CASSYPGTSGRYEQYF.

V is TRBV6-5 and J is TRBJ2-2; D ambiguous. The germline gives CDR1 MNHEY, CDR2 SVGAGI. Trimming removed 0 bases from V and 6 bases from J, with 14 bases in between. The CDR3 sequence is 16 residues long. The CDR3 sequence is CASSYSWTNAPGELFF. The CDR3 bases are TGTGCCAGCAGTTACTCGTGGACCAATGCACCCGGGGAGCTGTTTTTT.

This chain joins TRBV19 and TRBJ1-5, with unresolved D. Germline V gives CDR1 LNHDA, CDR2 SQIVND (reference sequence). There are 16 residues in the CDR3. V lost 0 bases, J lost 4 bases, and 13 bases lay in between. The CDR3 region is CASSIEGARINQPQHF. The DNA of the CDR3 is TGTGCCAGTAGTATAGAGGGCGCAAGGATTAATCAGCCCCAGCATTTT. The variable domain in full, completed from reference TRBV19 and TRBJ1-5, reads DGGITQSPKYLFRKEGQNVTLSCEQNLNHDAMYWYRQDPGQGLRLIYYSQIVNDFQKGDIAEGYSVSREKKESFPLTVTSAQKNPTAFYLCASSIEGARINQPQHFGDGTRLSIL.

The chain has TRBV7-2 and TRBJ2-7, with D possibly TRBD1 on 6 matching bases. Germline lookup yields CDR1 SGHTA and CDR2 FQGNSA. The CDR3 has 13 residues. The V gene lost 5 bases and the J gene lost 3 bases, with 11 bases spanning the gap. CDR3 in amino acids: CASSTGHLYEQYF. Here the CDR3 DNA reads TGTGCCAGCAGCACGGGACACCTCTACGAGCAGTACTTC.

This sequence joins TRBV18 and TRBJ1-1, with a tentative D call TRBD1 (6 bases). V shed 3 bases and J shed 2 bases, with 22 bases lying between them. CDR3 size: 18 residues. In germline, CDR1 is KGHSH, CDR2 LQKENI. CDR3 bases: TGTGCCAGCTCACCGGCCCTGGGTGGTGGAGGGGGAAACACTGAAGCTTTCTTT. Its translation is CASSPALGGGGGNTEAFF. Variable domain in full (rest from reference TRBV18 and TRBJ1-1): NAGVMQNPRHLVRRRGQEARLRCSPMKGHSHVYWYRQLPEEGLKFMVYLQKENIIDESGMPKERFSAEFPKEGPSILRIQQVVRGDSAAYFCASSPALGGGGGNTEAFFGQGTRLTVV.